The following is a T cell receptor beta chain sequence with its context. This specimen comes from a study of blood T cell repertoires in COVID-19. Study summary: Italy, Spain and the United States were the sources of the convalescent and acute COVID-19 samples. The analysed material was cDNA or gDNA that came from T cells, B-cell-depleted T cells, or PBMCs.

Losses at the gene ends were 3 bases for V and 4 bases for J; bases not matched to a gene: 15. The CDR3 spans 17 residues. CDR1 SGHAT and CDR2 FQNNGV come from the germline V gene. In the study's own analysis: Scientists estimated how many nucleated cells there were by amplifying reference gene primers. Clones were sequenced by immunoSEQ multiplex PCR, and TCRdb holds only the in-frame ones, with some missing. That table furnishes V, J and clone size, whereas the DNA furnished D and trimming. The sample carries 110,000 or so clones, around 83% recorded once. This clonotype was sampled from a middle-aged man with acute or convalescent COVID-19. The rearrangement joins TRBV11-2 to TRBJ2-7, with 7 bases lining up with TRBD1. The sample taken for sequencing was peripheral blood. This CDR3 is CASSLILAGGRGYEQYF. CDR3 sequence (DNA): TGTGCCAGCAGCTTGATTTTGGCAGGGGGTCGAGGGTACGAGCAGTACTTC.